Following are 31 T cell receptor beta chains from one sample sequenced in a study of CD8+CD57+ T cells in acquired aplastic anemia. The template for TCR beta VDJ and CDR3 sequence profiling was genomic DNA. MiXCR, run by TCRdb on the reads, gives a single entry per CDR3 protein. The sample includes about 150,000 distinct CDR3 sequences, around 43% of them seen just once. Patients included in sequencing had previously demonstrated CD8+CD57+ cell expansion by flow cytometry. Source material: sorted CD4+, CD8+, or CD8+CD57+ T cells (not recorded which) from PBMCs. The source is a human donor with aplastic anemia.

This clonotype was seen repeatedly, ten times or more. The CDR3 loop is CASSLEGTTNEQFF. The CDR3 DNA sequence: TGTGCCAGCAGCTTAGAAGGGACTACCAATGAGCAGTTCTTC. The V call is TRBV11-3, the J call TRBJ2-1; 7 positions match TRBD2. Germline assignment: CDR1 SGHNT and CDR2 YENEEA. This CDR3 has 14 residues. With 0 bases clipped from V and 6 bases from J, the junction kept 2 bases outside the gene matches.

The V and J genes are TRBV6-1 and TRBJ2-5; tentatively, D is TRBD2 (5 bases). CDR1 is MNHNS, CDR2 SASEGT, per germline. The V end lost 6 bases, the J end lost 4 bases, and 18 bases lay between the germline ends. This CDR3 contains 15 residues. Here the CDR3 reads CASSTITTRGETQYF. DNA of the CDR3: TGTGCCAGCAGCACGATTACCACCCGGGGAGAGACCCAGTACTTC.

This clonotype was detected only a few times. At one boundary the junction diverges from the germline segment, which might be a read error. The V and J genes are TRBV11-3 and TRBJ1-5; the match to TRBD1 covers 8 bases. The CDR3 consists of 15 residues. Germline V gene data show CDR1 as SGHNT and CDR2 as YENEEA. Here the CDR3 DNA reads TGTGCCAGCAACTTACCAGGGGGCCCCAATCAGCCCCAGCATTTT. Encoded protein: CASNLPGGPNQPQHF.

This clonotype showed up many times. The genes are TRBV20-1 and TRBJ2-3; D is perhaps TRBD2 (5 bases). The CDR3 is made up of 12 amino acids. Per germline, CDR1 DFQATT and CDR2 SNEGSKA (reference sequence). V was clipped by 3 bases and J by 7 bases, with 11 bases between them. The CDR3 coding sequence is TGCAGTGCTAGTGCTAGCTCAAATACGCAGTATTTT. Protein product: CSASASSNTQYF.

CDR3 protein: CAISDGSGGVQETQYF. CDR3 DNA sequence: TGTGCCATCAGTGACGGTAGCGGGGGCGTCCAGGAGACCCAGTACTTC. The chain employs TRBV10-3 and TRBJ2-5, with 9 nucleotides matching TRBD2. The junction had 10 bases not matched to a gene; V was cut back by 3 bases and J by 5 bases. Germline loops: CDR1 ENHRY, CDR2 SYGVKD. The CDR3 runs to 16 residues.

This clonotype showed up many times. The V gene is TRBV12-3 or TRBV12-4, the J gene TRBJ1-6; D may be TRBD1 (5 bases). Trimming took 3 bases from V and 4 from J, leaving 7 bases between them. The CDR3 consists of 14 residues. The CDR3 loop reads CASSLDIYNSPLHF. DNA for the CDR3: TGTGCCAGCAGTTTGGACATATATAATTCACCCCTCCACTTT.

In regard to this clonotype: One end of the junction does not line up with germline, which may come from a read error. This chain connects TRBV2 to TRBJ2-5, with TRBD1 matching 9 bases. The germline V gene has CDR1 SNHLY and CDR2 FYNNEI. The CDR3 totals 8 residues. For the CDR3, the DNA is TGTGCCAGCAGCGGGACAGGGTTC. Its protein product is CASSGTGF. Full variable domain (rest looked up from reference TRBV2 and TRBJ2-5): EPEVTQTPSHQVTQMGQEVILRCVPISNHLYFYWYRQILGQKVEFLVSFYNNEISEKSEIFDDQFSVERPDGSNFTLKIRSTKLEDSAMYFCASSGTGFGPGTRLLVL.

This clonotype was picked up many times. V is TRBV12-3 or TRBV12-4 and J is TRBJ2-2, with 7 bases identical to TRBD1. The CDR3 totals 16 residues. With V trimmed by 3 bases and J by 1 base, 5 bases remained unmatched. DNA of the CDR3: TGTGCCAGCAGTTTCGGTAGGACAGGGAACACCGGGGAGCTGTTTTTT. Encoded protein: CASSFGRTGNTGELFF.

The rearrangement joins TRBV4-2 to TRBJ1-2; 10 bases align to TRBD1. V was clipped by 4 bases and J by 4 bases; unmatched bases: 9. Germline V gene data show CDR1 as LGHNA and CDR2 as YNFKEQ. CDR3 length: 16 amino acids. CDR3 residues: CASSRGQGVGSYGYTF. The DNA for the CDR3 is TGTGCCAGCAGCCGAGGACAGGGGGTCGGGAGCTATGGCTACACCTTC.

This clonotype was counted at least ten times. The chain employs TRBV20-1 and TRBJ2-3; maybe TRBD2 (5 bases). With 5 bases removed from V and 4 bases from J, the gap between germline ends came to 16 bases. Germline assignment: CDR1 DFQATT and CDR2 SNEGSKA (reference sequence). CDR3 length: 14 amino acids. Here the CDR3 DNA reads TGCAGTGCTCGACTAAGCTTGGGTTCAGATACGCAGTATTTT. Encoded protein: CSARLSLGSDTQYF.

The V and J genes are TRBV20-1 and TRBJ1-5, with a weak D call TRBD1 (6 bases). The V gene lost 0 bases and the J gene lost 6 bases, with 15 bases spanning the gap. Germline assignment: CDR1 DFQATT and CDR2 SNEGSKA (reference sequence). The CDR3 length is 15 residues. The CDR3 region has the DNA TGCAGTGCTAGAGAACCGGGACGGGGGCTTCAGCCCCAGCATTTT. Translation: CSAREPGRGLQPQHF.

This clonotype occurred once. The chain recombines TRBV20-1 with TRBJ1-2; possibly TRBD1 for D (5 bases). The V end lost 1 base, the J end lost 3 bases, and 18 bases lay between the germline ends. The CDR3 has 16 residues. Germline V gene sequence: CDR1 DFQATT, CDR2 SNEGSKA (reference sequence). The CDR3 protein is CSARAVGYGGDYGYTF. The DNA of the CDR3 is TGCAGTGCTAGAGCGGTGGGTTATGGGGGGGACTATGGCTACACCTTC.

The chain carries TRBV20-1 and TRBJ1-6; 8 nucleotides line up with TRBD1. CDR1 DFQATT and CDR2 SNEGSKA come from the germline V gene (reference sequence). This CDR3 region has 15 residues. The junction had 10 bases not matched to a gene; V was cut back by 5 bases and J by 7 bases. CDR3 DNA sequence: TGCAGTGCTCCAACCGTGCAGGGGGCCAATTCACCCCTCCACTTT. Translated, it gives CSAPTVQGANSPLHF.

A remark on this clonotype: A much larger clonotype is one base distant, so this may be a read error. This CDR3 is missing its conserved last phenylalanine or tryptophan, likely due to a read error. J is TRBJ2-3 and V is TRBV12-3 or TRBV12-4; TRBD2 might be the D (6 bases). The CDR3 has 14 amino acids. Trimming left V 5 bases short and J 0 bases short, with 9 bases between. The CDR3: CASSPSVSTDTQYL. In DNA form, the CDR3 reads TGTGCCAGCAGTCCTAGCGTCAGCACAGATACGCAGTATCTT.

The chain joins TRBV20-1 to TRBJ2-1, with TRBD2 identical over 10 bases. The CDR3 contains 15 residues. V was pared by 3 bases and J by 6 bases, with 8 bases of the junction left unmatched. The germline CDR1 and CDR2 sequences are DFQATT and SNEGSKA (reference sequence). Here the CDR3 DNA reads TGCAGTGCTAGGGTAGCGGGAGGAGGCTGCAATGAGCAGTTCTTC. Residues: CSARVAGGGCNEQFF.

The gene calls are TRBV10-3 and TRBJ1-2, with D perhaps TRBD1 (5 bases). CDR1 and CDR2 (germline): ENHRY, SYGVKD. The CDR3 covers 13 residues. Between the trimmed V and J ends, which lost 7 bases and 8 bases, there was a span of 17 bases. CDR3 amino acids: CAINPDGAGGYTF. The CDR3, as DNA: TGTGCCATCAACCCAGACGGGGCGGGGGGCTACACCTTC.

As regards this clonotype: One junction end does not reproduce the germline sequence, and a read error may be involved. This chain links TRBV10-3 with TRBJ1-1, with a tentative D call TRBD1 (6 bases). Germline V CDR1 and CDR2: ENHRY, SYGVKD. The CDR3 has 13 residues. As DNA, the CDR3 is TGTGCCATCAGGAATCCGGGACAAAGCGAAGCGTTCTTT. Its translation is CAIRNPGQSEAFF.

This clonotype was found a few times. A much bigger clone sits one base away, suggesting this may be a read error. The chain is built from TRBV5-1 and TRBJ1-2, with D uncertain. This CDR3 contains 15 residues. The germline gives CDR1 SGHRS, CDR2 YFSETQ. CDR3 residues: CASSSSSGTTYDYTF. The CDR3 DNA reads TGCGCCAGCAGCTCGTCTTCGGGAACGACCTATGACTACACCTTC.

The table lists this clonotype with a few counts. The rearrangement joins TRBV5-1 to TRBJ1-3; a possible D gene is TRBD1 (5 bases). V shed 0 bases and J shed 1 base, with 8 bases lying between them. This CDR3 region has 15 residues. Germline V gene data show CDR1 as SGHRS and CDR2 as YFSETQ. The CDR3, as DNA: TGCGCCAGCAGCTTGGATGGGGGTTCTGGAAACACCATATATTTT. Its translation: CASSLDGGSGNTIYF.

This clonotype has at least ten counts. The V and J genes are TRBV11-1 and TRBJ1-5; D is uncertain. CDR3 length: 16 residues. V dropped 5 bases and J dropped 1 base, with 15 bases sitting between them. Per the germline V gene, CDR1 is SGHAT and CDR2 is FQDESV (reference sequence). The CDR3 DNA reads as TGTGCCAGCAGCCCATCTAAATCGAGGAGCAATCAGCCCCAGCATTTT. Its translation is CASSPSKSRSNQPQHF.

The chain recombines TRBV9 with TRBJ2-7; possibly TRBD2 for D (6 bases). V was clipped by 0 bases and J by 4 bases, with 17 bases between them. The CDR3 loop spans 16 amino acids. Germline CDR1 and CDR2: SGDLS and YYNGEE. The CDR3 DNA reads as TGTGCCAGCAGCGTAGGAGTAGGAGGGTTGGGGTACGAGCAGTACTTC. The encoded protein is CASSVGVGGLGYEQYF. Based on the CDR3 plus reference TRBV9 and TRBJ2-7, the full variable domain is DSGVTQTPKHLITATGQRVTLRCSPRSGDLSVYWYQQSLDQGLQFLIQYYNGEERAKGNILERFSAQQFPDLHSELNLSSLELGDSALYFCASSVGVGGLGYEQYFGPGTRLTVT.

This clonotype was observed a handful of times. V and J are TRBV19 and TRBJ1-5; D remains ambiguous. The germline gives CDR1 LNHDA, CDR2 SQIVND (reference sequence). This CDR3 comprises 15 residues. Trimming removed 1 base at V and 0 bases at J, with 7 bases between. The DNA for the CDR3 is TGTGCCAGTAGTATAGGGACGGTTAGCAATCAGCCCCAGCATTTT. Protein sequence: CASSIGTVSNQPQHF.

This clonotype was seen at least ten times. The J gene is TRBJ1-2, the V gene TRBV7-9, with D unresolved. The V end lost 0 bases, the J end lost 1 base, and 3 bases lay between the germline ends. Germline CDR1 and CDR2: SEHNR and FQNEAQ (reference sequence). The CDR3 spans 13 residues. In nucleotides, the CDR3 is TGTGCCAGCAGCTTAGCAGATAACTATGGCTACACCTTC. It yields the protein CASSLADNYGYTF.

A few counts support this clonotype. The rearrangement joins TRBV6-1 to TRBJ1-5; the match to TRBD1 covers 7 bases. CDR3 size: 16 residues. Germline V CDR1 and CDR2: MNHNS, SASEGT. Unmatched junction bases numbered 8, after V lost 5 bases and J lost 1 base. The chain's CDR3 is CASSPTGAGSNQPQHF. The CDR3 coding sequence is TGTGCCAGCAGTCCCACAGGGGCCGGGAGCAATCAGCCCCAGCATTTT.

This clonotype came up many times. J is TRBJ2-3 and V is TRBV24-1; D is tentatively TRBD1 or TRBD2 (6 bases each). V was shortened by 12 bases and J by 0 bases, with 9 bases between the two germline ends. The CDR3 extends over 12 amino acids. The germline V gene has CDR1 KGHDR and CDR2 SFDVKD. CDR3 amino acids: CASGASTDTQYF. CDR3 DNA: TGTGCCTCGGGGGCAAGCACAGATACGCAGTATTTT.

The V call is TRBV24-1, the J call TRBJ2-7, with D maybe TRBD1 (6 bases). V gave up 7 bases and J gave up 7 bases, with 19 bases separating them. This CDR3 region has 14 residues. Germline CDR1 KGHDR, CDR2 SFDVKD. Here the CDR3 DNA reads TGTGCCACCAGCCTCTACCGGGACATATCTGAGCAGTACTTC. Translating gives CATSLYRDISEQYF.

This clonotype came up a few times. A much larger clone differs from this one at a single base, so this may be a read error. The J gene is TRBJ1-2, the V gene TRBV2; no firm D call. The CDR3 has 12 residues. Germline lookup yields CDR1 SNHLY and CDR2 FYNNEI. Trimming removed 6 bases from V and 10 bases from J, with 15 bases in between. For the CDR3, the DNA is TGTGCCAGCAGCCGAGAGACCAACCTCTACACCTTC. Translation: CASSRETNLYTF.

This clonotype was seen only once. V gene TRBV4-1 combines with J gene TRBJ2-7; tentatively, D is TRBD1 or TRBD2 (6 bases each). Germline loops: CDR1 MGHRA, CDR2 YSYEKL. The CDR3 length is 16 residues. The germline V and J ends were trimmed by 0 bases and 1 base, with 13 bases remaining between them. The CDR3 protein is CASSQESGGGSYEQYF. The CDR3 nucleotides read TGCGCCAGCAGCCAAGAGTCCGGGGGCGGTTCCTACGAGCAGTACTTC.

This chain links TRBV19 with TRBJ2-7; weak D call: TRBD1 (8 bases). In germline, CDR1 is LNHDA, CDR2 SQIVND (reference sequence). V gave up 4 bases and J gave up 3 bases, with 16 bases separating them. The CDR3 runs 15 residues. CDR3 DNA sequence: TGTGCCAGTAGTAGAAAAACAGGGGGGGACTACGAGCAGTACTTC. It encodes CASSRKTGGDYEQYF.

This clonotype came up many times. The chain links TRBV2 to TRBJ2-1; no definite D call. Trimming removed 4 bases from V and 10 bases from J, with 14 bases in between. Germline values: CDR1 SNHLY, CDR2 FYNNEI. This CDR3 has 13 residues. DNA for the CDR3: TGTGCCAGCAGTGTATTGGGGTACGGGGAGCAGTTCTTC. This encodes CASSVLGYGEQFF.

Ten or more counts support this clonotype. The genes are TRBV11-3 and TRBJ1-5; D is perhaps TRBD1 (6 bases). The V gene's germline CDR1 is SGHNT and CDR2 YENEEA. The CDR3 is 15 amino acids. The V end lost 0 bases, the J end lost 7 bases, and 13 bases lay between the germline ends. This CDR3 reads CASSLDSGTLQPQHF. CDR3 sequence (DNA): TGTGCCAGCAGCTTAGATTCCGGGACATTACAGCCCCAGCATTTT. Together with reference TRBV11-3 and TRBJ1-5, the CDR3 gives the full variable domain: EAGVVQSPRYKIIEKKQPVAFWCNPISGHNTLYWYLQNLGQGPELLIRYENEEAVDDSQLPKDRFSAERLKGVDSTLKIQPAELGDSAVYLCASSLDSGTLQPQHFGDGTRLSIL.